This T cell receptor beta chain was identified in a study of CDR3 diversity in severe acne. The length of the CDR3 is 16 residues. The V and J ends lost 0 bases and 5 bases, in that order; junction bases with no gene match: 4. Germline V CDR1 and CDR2: DFQATT, SNEGSKA (reference sequence). From the PCR reads, TCRdb called clonotypes with MiXCR, one entry per CDR3 protein. The sample lists 90,000 or so distinct CDR3 sequences, roughly 52% seen once, with roughly a tenth in the top ten. The J gene is TRBJ2-2, the V gene TRBV20-1; 12 bases are shared with TRBD2. The sequenced sample was blood. The TCR originated in a male donor in good health, serving as a control. The CDR3 region is CSARDGLAGMTGELFF. CDR3 coding DNA: TGCAGTGCTAGAGATGGACTAGCGGGGATGACCGGGGAGCTGTTTTTT.